This T cell receptor (beta chain) was documented in a study of tissue T cells after allogeneic stem cell transplantation. Here immunoSEQ multiplex PCR was the method, and the copy in TCRdb shows in-frame clones only, minus some. Among several thousand clones, around three fifths were seen once, and the ten largest hold 22%. The TCR originated in a female donor over 55 with lung cancer. This specimen was duodenum tissue, taken at autopsy.

The CDR3 here is CASGGGGHSPLHF. The DNA for the CDR3 is TGTGCCAGCGGGGGCGGTGGACATTCACCCCTCCACTTT. The chain employs TRBV12-3 or TRBV12-4 and TRBJ1-6, with a weak D call TRBD1 (6 bases). Trimming left V 8 bases short and J 8 bases short, with 13 bases between. The CDR3 totals 13 residues.